This T cell receptor (beta chain) was captured in a study of neoadjuvant nivolumab and ipilimumab in lung cancer. The CDR3 extends over 15 amino acids. V lost 1 base to trimming and J lost 3 bases, with 12 bases between them. CDR1 is SGHVS and CDR2 is FNYEAQ in the germline V gene. As for this clone: The antigen is undetermined.

Assay: immunoSEQ multiplex PCR; the TCRdb copy retains only in-frame clones and omits some. The sample yields around 10,000 clones, over 75% seen once. The study's findings and limits: Resected-tumor TCR richness correlated positively with pretherapy blood richness.

The chain has TRBV7-6 and TRBJ1-1; possible D gene TRBD1, 5 bases. The clonotype was recovered from an adult with non-small cell lung cancer. The sequencing used peripheral blood, collected before neoadjuvant nivolumab, alone or with ipilimumab. Written as DNA, the CDR3 is TGTGCCAGCAGCTTAGAGCAGGGTGGGTACACTGAAGCTTTCTTT. Amino acids: CASSLEQGGYTEAFF.